The TCR beta chain under discussion was sequenced for a study of T cells in Graves' hyperthyroidism and ophthalmopathy. Per germline, CDR1 SQVTM and CDR2 ANQGSEA. This CDR3 spans 15 amino acids. V was cut by 6 bases and J by 6 bases, with 22 bases left in between. It was RNA transcripts that yielded the amplified TCR beta CDR3 regions. RT-PCR in the first round (using the HTBI primer set) targeted the TCR CDR3. Each CDR3 protein gets one entry after TCRdb re-called the multiplex PCR reads with MiXCR. The sample carries over 150,000 distinct CDR3 sequences, about a sixth recorded once. Fresh peripheral blood, roughly 10 ml, was the source of the PBMCs.

This sequence was found in a woman aged 45 to 65 with Graves' hyperthyroidism. The chain has TRBV29-1 and TRBJ2-3, with D possibly TRBD1 on 6 matching bases. The material sequenced was blood. CDR3 residues: CSVGAGAEIADTQYF. As DNA, the CDR3 is TGCAGCGTGGGGGCCGGGGCGGAAATTGCCGATACGCAGTATTTT.